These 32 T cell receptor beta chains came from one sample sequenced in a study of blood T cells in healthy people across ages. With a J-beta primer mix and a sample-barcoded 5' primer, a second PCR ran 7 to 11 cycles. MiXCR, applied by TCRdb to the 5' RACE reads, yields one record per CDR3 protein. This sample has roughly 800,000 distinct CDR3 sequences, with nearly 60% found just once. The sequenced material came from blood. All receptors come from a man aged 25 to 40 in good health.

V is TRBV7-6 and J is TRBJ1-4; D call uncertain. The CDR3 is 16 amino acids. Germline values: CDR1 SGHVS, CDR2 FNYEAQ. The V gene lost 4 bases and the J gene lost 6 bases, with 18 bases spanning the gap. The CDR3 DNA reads TGTGCCAGCAGCTCCGGGCCAAGAAGCCGGGATGAAAAACTGTTTTTT. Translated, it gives CASSSGPRSRDEKLFF.

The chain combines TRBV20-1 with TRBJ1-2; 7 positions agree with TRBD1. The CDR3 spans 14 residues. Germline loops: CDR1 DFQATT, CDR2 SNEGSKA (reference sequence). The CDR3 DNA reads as TGCAAATACAGTGAGGGGGCTTTAGACTATGGCTACACCTTC. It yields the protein CKYSEGALDYGYTF.

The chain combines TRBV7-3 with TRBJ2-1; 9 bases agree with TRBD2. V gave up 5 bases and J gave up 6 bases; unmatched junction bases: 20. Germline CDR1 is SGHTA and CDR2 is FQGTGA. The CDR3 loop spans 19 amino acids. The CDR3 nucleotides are TGTGCCAGCAGCCCAGTCTATAGCGTCGCGGGAGGGCCTAGCAATGAGCAGTTCTTC. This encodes CASSPVYSVAGGPSNEQFF.

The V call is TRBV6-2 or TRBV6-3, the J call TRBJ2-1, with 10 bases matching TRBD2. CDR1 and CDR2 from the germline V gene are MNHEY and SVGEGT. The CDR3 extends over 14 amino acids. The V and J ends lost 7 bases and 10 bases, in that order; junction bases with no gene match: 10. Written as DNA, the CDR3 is TGTGCCAGCAAAGTGGGGCAGACTAGCGGGGAGCAGTTCTTC. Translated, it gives CASKVGQTSGEQFF.

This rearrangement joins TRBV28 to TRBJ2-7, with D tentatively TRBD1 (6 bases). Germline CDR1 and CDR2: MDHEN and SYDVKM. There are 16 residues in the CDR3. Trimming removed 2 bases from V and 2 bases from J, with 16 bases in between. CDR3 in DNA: TGTGCCAGCAGTTTAGGTCCGGGACACTTCCCCTACGAGCAGTACTTC. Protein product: CASSLGPGHFPYEQYF.

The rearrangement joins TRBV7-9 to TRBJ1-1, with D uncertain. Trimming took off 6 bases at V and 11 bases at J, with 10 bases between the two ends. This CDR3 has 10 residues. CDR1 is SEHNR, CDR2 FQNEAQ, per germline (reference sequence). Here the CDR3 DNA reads TGTGCCAGCAGTATCTCCACGGCTTTCTTT. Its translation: CASSISTAFF. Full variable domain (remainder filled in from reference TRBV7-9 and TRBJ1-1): DTGVSQNPRHKITKRGQNVTFRCDPISEHNRLYWYRQTLGQGPEFLTYFQNEAQLEKSRLLSDRFSAERPKGSFSTLEIQRTEQGDSAMYLCASSISTAFFGQGTRLTVV.

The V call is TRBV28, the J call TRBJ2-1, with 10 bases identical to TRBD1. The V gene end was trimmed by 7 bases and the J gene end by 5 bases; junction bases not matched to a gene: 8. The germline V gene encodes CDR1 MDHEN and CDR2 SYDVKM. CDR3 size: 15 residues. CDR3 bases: TGTGCCAGCAAACGACCGGGACAGGGGAACAATGAGCAGTTCTTC. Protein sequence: CASKRPGQGNNEQFF.

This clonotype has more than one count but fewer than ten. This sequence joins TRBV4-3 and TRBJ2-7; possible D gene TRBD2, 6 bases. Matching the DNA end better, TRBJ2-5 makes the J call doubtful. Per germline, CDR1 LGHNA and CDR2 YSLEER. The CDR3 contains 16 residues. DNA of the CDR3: TGCGCCAGCAGCCAAGATGGGCTCGGGGGTATGGAGACCCAGTACTTC. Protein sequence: CASSQDGLGGMETQYF.

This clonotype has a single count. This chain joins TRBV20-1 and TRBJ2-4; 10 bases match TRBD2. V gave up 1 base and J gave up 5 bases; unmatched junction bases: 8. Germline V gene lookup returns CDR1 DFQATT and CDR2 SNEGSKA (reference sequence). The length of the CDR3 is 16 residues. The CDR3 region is CSARAGPAGGQNIQYF. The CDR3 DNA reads TGCAGTGCTAGAGCAGGGCCAGCGGGGGGGCAAAACATTCAGTACTTC.

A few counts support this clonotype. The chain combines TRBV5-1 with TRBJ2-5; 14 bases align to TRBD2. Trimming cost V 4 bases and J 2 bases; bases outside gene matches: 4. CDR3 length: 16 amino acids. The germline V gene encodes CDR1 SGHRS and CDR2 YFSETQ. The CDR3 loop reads CASSTGLAGDQETQYF. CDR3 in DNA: TGCGCCAGCAGCACGGGACTAGCGGGGGATCAAGAGACCCAGTACTTC. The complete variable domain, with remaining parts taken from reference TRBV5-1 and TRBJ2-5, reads KAGVTQTPRYLIKTRGQQVTLSCSPISGHRSVSWYQQTPGQGLQFLFEYFSETQRNKGNFPGRFSGRQFSNSRSEMNVSTLELGDSALYLCASSTGLAGDQETQYFGPGTRLLVL.

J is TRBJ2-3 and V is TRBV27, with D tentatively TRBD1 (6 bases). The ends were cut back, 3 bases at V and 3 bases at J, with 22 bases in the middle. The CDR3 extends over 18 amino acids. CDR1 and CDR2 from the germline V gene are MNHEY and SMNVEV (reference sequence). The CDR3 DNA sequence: TGTGCCAGCAGTTTCGGCTTCCTTGGGGACAAAACTACAGATACGCAGTATTTT. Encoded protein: CASSFGFLGDKTTDTQYF.

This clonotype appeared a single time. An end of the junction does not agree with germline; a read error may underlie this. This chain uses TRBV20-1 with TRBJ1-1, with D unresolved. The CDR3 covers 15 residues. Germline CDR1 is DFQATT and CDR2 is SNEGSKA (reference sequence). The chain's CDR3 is CSARDPQRGNTEVFF. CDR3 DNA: TGCAGTGCTAGAGATCCTCAGCGCGGTAACACTGAAGTTTTCTTT.

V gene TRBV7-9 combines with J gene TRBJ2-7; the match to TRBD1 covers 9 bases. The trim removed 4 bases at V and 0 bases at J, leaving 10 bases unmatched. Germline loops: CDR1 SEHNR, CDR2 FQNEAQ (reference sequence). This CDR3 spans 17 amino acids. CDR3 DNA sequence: TGTGCCAGCAGCTCCGGCGTCTTGACAGGGGGCTCCTACGAGCAGTACTTC. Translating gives CASSSGVLTGGSYEQYF.

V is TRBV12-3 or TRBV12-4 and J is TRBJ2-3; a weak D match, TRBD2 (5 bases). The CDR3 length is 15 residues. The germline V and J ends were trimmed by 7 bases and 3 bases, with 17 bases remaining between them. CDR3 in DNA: TGTGCCAGCAATGGTGGAGGAGGTAGGACAGATACGCAGTATTTT. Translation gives CASNGGGGRTDTQYF.

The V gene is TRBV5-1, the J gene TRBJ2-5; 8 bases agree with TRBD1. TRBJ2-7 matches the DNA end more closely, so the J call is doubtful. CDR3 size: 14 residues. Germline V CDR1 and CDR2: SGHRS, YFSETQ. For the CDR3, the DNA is TGCGCCAGCAGCTTGGCCGTTACAGGGGGCGAGCAGTACTTC. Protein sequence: CASSLAVTGGEQYF.

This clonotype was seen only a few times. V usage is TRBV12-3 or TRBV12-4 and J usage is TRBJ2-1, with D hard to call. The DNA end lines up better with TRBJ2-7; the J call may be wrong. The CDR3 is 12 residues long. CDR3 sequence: CASRVLDNEQYF. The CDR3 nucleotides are TGTGCCAGCAGGGTTCTAGACAATGAGCAGTACTTC.

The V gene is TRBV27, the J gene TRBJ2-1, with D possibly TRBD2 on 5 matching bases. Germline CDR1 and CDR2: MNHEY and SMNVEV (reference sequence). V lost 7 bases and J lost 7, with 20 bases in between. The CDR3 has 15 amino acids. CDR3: CASNPGEHNRNEQFF. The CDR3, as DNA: TGTGCCAGCAACCCCGGGGAGCATAACCGGAATGAGCAGTTCTTC.

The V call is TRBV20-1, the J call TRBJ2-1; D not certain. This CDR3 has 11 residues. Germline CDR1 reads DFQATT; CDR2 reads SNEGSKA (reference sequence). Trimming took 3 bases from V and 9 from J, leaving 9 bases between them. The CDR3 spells CSASMWSEQFF. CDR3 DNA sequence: TGCAGTGCTAGTATGTGGAGTGAGCAGTTCTTC.

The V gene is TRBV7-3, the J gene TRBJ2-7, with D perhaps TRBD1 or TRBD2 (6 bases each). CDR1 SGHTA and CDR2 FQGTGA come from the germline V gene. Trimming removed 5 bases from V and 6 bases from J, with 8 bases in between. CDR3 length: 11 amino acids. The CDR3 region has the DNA TGTGCCAGCAGCGGGGGGCTCGAGCAGTACTTC. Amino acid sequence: CASSGGLEQYF.

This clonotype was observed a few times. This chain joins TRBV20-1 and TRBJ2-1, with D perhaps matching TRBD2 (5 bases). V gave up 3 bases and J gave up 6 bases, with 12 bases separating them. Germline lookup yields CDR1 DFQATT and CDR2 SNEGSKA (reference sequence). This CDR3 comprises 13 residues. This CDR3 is CSARWGVGNEQFF. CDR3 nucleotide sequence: TGCAGTGCTAGGTGGGGAGTTGGCAATGAGCAGTTCTTC.

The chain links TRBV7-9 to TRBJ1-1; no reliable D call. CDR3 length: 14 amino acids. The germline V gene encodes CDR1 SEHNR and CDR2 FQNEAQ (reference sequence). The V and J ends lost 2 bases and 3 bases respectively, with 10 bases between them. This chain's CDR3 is CASSLFIGYTEAFF. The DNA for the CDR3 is TGTGCCAGCAGCTTATTTATAGGGTACACTGAAGCTTTCTTT.

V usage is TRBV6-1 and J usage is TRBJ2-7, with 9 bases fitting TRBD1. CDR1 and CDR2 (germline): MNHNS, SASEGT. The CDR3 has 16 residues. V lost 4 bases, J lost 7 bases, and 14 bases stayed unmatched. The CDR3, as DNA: TGTGCCAGCAGTGGACGGCAGACAGGGGGAATTAAAGAGCAGTACTTC. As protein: CASSGRQTGGIKEQYF.

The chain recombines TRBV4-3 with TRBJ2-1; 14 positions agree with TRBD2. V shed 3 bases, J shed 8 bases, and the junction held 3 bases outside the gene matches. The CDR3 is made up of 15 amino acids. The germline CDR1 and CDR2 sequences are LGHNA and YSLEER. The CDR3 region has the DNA TGCGCCAGCAGCCACGGGACTAGCGGGAGCTATGAGCAGTTCTTC. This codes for CASSHGTSGSYEQFF.

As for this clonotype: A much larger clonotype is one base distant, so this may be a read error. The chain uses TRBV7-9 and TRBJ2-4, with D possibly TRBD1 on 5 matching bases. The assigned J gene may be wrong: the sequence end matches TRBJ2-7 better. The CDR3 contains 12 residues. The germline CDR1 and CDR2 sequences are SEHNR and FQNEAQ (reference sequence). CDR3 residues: CTSSAQGYEQYF. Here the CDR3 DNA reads TGTACCAGCAGCGCCCAGGGTTACGAGCAGTACTTC.

CDR3 sequence reads: CATSTNFDTQYF. Here the CDR3 DNA reads TGTGCCACCAGCACTAACTTCGATACGCAGTATTTT. V and J are TRBV15 and TRBJ2-3; D unresolved. The germline V and J ends were trimmed by 4 bases and 6 bases, with 8 bases remaining between them. This CDR3 has 12 residues. The germline V gene encodes CDR1 LNHNV and CDR2 YYDKDF (reference sequence).

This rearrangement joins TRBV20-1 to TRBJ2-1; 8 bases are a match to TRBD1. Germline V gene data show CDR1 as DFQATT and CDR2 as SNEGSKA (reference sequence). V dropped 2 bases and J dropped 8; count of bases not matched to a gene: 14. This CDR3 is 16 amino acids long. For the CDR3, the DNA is TGCAGTGCTAGAATCACAAGGACAGGGCTTTCGGATGAGCAGTTCTTC. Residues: CSARITRTGLSDEQFF.

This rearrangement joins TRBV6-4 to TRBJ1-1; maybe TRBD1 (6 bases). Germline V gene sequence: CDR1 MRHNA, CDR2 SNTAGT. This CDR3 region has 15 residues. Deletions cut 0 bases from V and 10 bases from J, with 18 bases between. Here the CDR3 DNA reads TGTGCCAGCAGTGACTCGAAAGGAGTGGGGGGCCCAGCTTTCTTT. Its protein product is CASSDSKGVGGPAFF.

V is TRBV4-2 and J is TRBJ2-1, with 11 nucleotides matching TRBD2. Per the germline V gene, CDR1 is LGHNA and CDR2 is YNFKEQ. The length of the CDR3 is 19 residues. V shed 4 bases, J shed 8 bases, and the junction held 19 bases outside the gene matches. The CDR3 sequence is CASSPRSYSGLAGFDEQFF. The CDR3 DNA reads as TGTGCCAGCAGCCCGCGTTCGTATTCCGGACTAGCGGGTTTCGATGAGCAGTTCTTC.

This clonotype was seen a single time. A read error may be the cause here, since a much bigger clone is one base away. CDR3 residues: CASSQGACETQYF. The CDR3, as DNA: TGCGCCAGCAGCCAAGGCGCGTGTGAGACCCAGTACTTC. The chain has TRBV4-3 and TRBJ2-5; unclear D gene. The length of the CDR3 is 13 residues. The germline V and J ends were trimmed by 1 base and 5 bases, with 8 bases remaining between them. Germline lookup yields CDR1 LGHNA and CDR2 YSLEER.

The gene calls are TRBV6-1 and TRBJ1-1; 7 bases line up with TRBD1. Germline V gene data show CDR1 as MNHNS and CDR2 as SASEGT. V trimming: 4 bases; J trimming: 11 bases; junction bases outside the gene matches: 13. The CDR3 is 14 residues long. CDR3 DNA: TGTGCCAGCAGTGGGGCAGGGGGGCCATATGAGGCTTTCTTT. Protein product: CASSGAGGPYEAFF.

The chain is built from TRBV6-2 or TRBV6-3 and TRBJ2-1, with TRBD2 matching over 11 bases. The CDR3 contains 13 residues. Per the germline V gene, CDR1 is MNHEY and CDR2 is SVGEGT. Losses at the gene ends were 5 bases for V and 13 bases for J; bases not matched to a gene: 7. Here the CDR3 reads CASSPSLAGGQFF. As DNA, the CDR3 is TGTGCCAGCAGTCCGTCCCTAGCGGGAGGTCAGTTCTTC.

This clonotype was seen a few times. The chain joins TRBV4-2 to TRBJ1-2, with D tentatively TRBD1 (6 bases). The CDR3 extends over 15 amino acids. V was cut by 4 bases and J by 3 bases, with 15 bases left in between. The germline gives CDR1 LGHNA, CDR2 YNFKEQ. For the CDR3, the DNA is TGTGCCAGCAGCCGAGAAGACAGGCTCTACTATGGCTACACCTTC. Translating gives CASSREDRLYYGYTF.